The clone carrying this T cell receptor beta chain is a singleton in its sample. Its antigen is still unknown. This record belongs to a study of T cell responses to AZD1222 COVID-19 vaccine. As for the study in general: Second-dose groups at about 4 or about 12 weeks were pooled.

Deletions cut 0 bases from V and 10 bases from J, with 10 bases between. This CDR3 is built from 13 residues. Germline V gene sequence: CDR1 MNHEY, CDR2 SVGAGI. General study findings and limits: Seropositive AZD1222 recipients at baseline numbered only 6 or 7. The study sampled repertoires only after the peak T cell response. An increase in Spike-specific TCR breadth and depth was observed after two AZD1222 doses.

The protocol was immunoSEQ multiplex PCR, while the TCRdb copy is restricted to in-frame clones and leaves out a portion. Among 100,000 or so clones listed, approximately 90% were seen once. Source: peripheral blood, taken on day 0 of AZD1222 vaccination. The sequence was obtained from an adult in good health. This chain connects TRBV6-5 to TRBJ2-1; the D gene could be TRBD1 or TRBD2 (6 bases each). The DNA of the CDR3 is TGTGCCAGCAGTTACTCGGGGGGCGGGGAGCAGTTCTTC. Its translation is CASSYSGGGEQFF.